This entry lists 6 T cell receptor beta chains sequenced from one sample in a study of cytomegalovirus exposure and HLA in healthy donors. This PCR relied on a set of 60 Vbeta primers and 13 Jbeta primers. TCRdb's copy holds only in-frame clones and misses some; the assay was immunoSEQ multiplex PCR. Here the sample spans about 120,000 clones, less than 65% being singletons. The sample comprised PBMCs. The source is a man aged 40-55 years in good health and CMV-seropositive.

The table lists this clone with a count of one. The V and J genes are TRBV11-3 and TRBJ2-1, with D possibly matching TRBD2 (5 bases). Trimming shortened V by 2 bases and J by 1 base, and 6 bases separated the two germline ends. The CDR3 runs to 14 residues. The V gene's germline CDR1 is SGHNT and CDR2 YENEEA. CDR3 nucleotides: TGTGCCAGCAGCTTAACGGGGTCCTACAATGAGCAGTTCTTC. Translation: CASSLTGSYNEQFF.

The genes are TRBV19 and TRBJ2-5; 9 positions match TRBD2. This CDR3 spans 15 amino acids. The trim removed 7 bases at V and 4 bases at J, leaving 10 bases unmatched. CDR1 and CDR2 from the germline V gene are LNHDA and SQIVND (reference sequence). The CDR3 loop reads CASMEGLAGRETQYF. The CDR3 DNA sequence: TGTGCCAGTATGGAGGGGCTAGCGGGACGAGAGACCCAGTACTTC.

V gene TRBV18 combines with J gene TRBJ2-7; the D gene is possibly TRBD1 (6 bases). This CDR3 is built from 13 residues. CDR1 KGHSH and CDR2 LQKENI come from the germline V gene. Trimming took 6 bases from V and 3 from J, leaving 12 bases between them. The CDR3 coding sequence is TGTGCCAGCTCCCCTGGACAGTTCTACGAGCAGTACTTC. Translated: CASSPGQFYEQYF. Combining the CDR3 with reference TRBV18 and TRBJ2-7 gives the whole variable domain NAGVMQNPRHLVRRRGQEARLRCSPMKGHSHVYWYRQLPEEGLKFMVYLQKENIIDESGMPKERFSAEFPKEGPSILRIQQVVRGDSAAYFCASSPGQFYEQYFGPGTRLTVT.

The chain has TRBV25-1 and TRBJ1-2; 9 positions agree with TRBD1. CDR1 is MGHDK and CDR2 is SYGVNS in the germline V gene. CDR3 length: 12 residues. Trimming at V came to 7 bases and at J to 8 bases, leaving 5 bases not matched to a gene. CDR3 amino acids: CASTGQGVGYTF. The CDR3 DNA sequence: TGTGCCAGCACGGGACAGGGAGTAGGCTACACCTTC.

This clone has a handful of counts. This chain uses TRBV10-3 with TRBJ1-2, with D hard to call. The germline CDR1 and CDR2 sequences are ENHRY and SYGVKD. Trimming shortened V by 3 bases and J by 2 bases, and 10 bases separated the two germline ends. The CDR3 totals 14 residues. The CDR3 DNA is TGTGCCATCAGTGATGTTGGCAGAAACTATGGCTACACCTTC. Amino acids: CAISDVGRNYGYTF.

There are a few counts of this clone. V gene TRBV4-1 combines with J gene TRBJ2-7; TRBD2 matches 7 bases. CDR1 and CDR2 from the germline V gene are MGHRA and YSYEKL. V lost 1 base to trimming and J lost 0 bases; unmatched junction nucleotides: 0. This CDR3 is 14 amino acids long. CDR3 region: CASSQAGGSYEQYF. The CDR3 DNA reads TGCGCCAGCAGCCAAGCGGGGGGCTCCTACGAGCAGTACTTC.